Presented here are 21 T cell receptor beta chains from one specimen sequenced in a study of blood T cell repertoires in COVID-19. TCRdb keeps only in-frame clones here, not all; method: immunoSEQ multiplex PCR. This repertoire shows around 150,000 clones, roughly 79% found once; its top ten account for 2.5% to 3%. Sequences were obtained from PBMCs or T cells enriched from blood (not recorded which). The origin of the receptors is a woman aged 50 to 60 who had recovered from COVID-19.

The chain carries TRBV4-2 and TRBJ1-3; D call uncertain. The V gene's germline CDR1 is LGHNA and CDR2 YNFKEQ. CDR3 length: 14 residues. V dropped 0 bases and J dropped 7 bases, with 10 bases sitting between them. The CDR3 nucleotides are TGTGCCAGCAGCCAAGATATAGTGGTGAACACCATATATTTT. Translating gives CASSQDIVVNTIYF.

The J gene is TRBJ1-5, the V gene TRBV6-1, with TRBD1 identical over 12 bases. The CDR3 extends over 16 amino acids. The germline V gene has CDR1 MNHNS and CDR2 SASEGT. Unmatched junction bases numbered 5, after V lost 5 bases and J lost 3 bases. The CDR3 sequence: CASSKGTGGVNQPQHF. The CDR3 coding sequence is TGTGCCAGCAGTAAAGGGACAGGGGGCGTCAATCAGCCCCAGCATTTT.

The gene calls are TRBV5-6 and TRBJ1-2, with TRBD1 as a possible D gene (6 bases). The length of the CDR3 is 12 residues. Germline V lookup: CDR1 SGHDT, CDR2 YYEEEE. The V end lost 4 bases, the J end lost 8 bases, and 12 bases lay between the germline ends. Here the CDR3 DNA reads TGTGCCAGCAGCCCCCCAGGGGCAGGCTACACCTTC. Translation: CASSPPGAGYTF. Full variable domain (remainder filled in from reference TRBV5-6 and TRBJ1-2): DAGVTQSPTHLIKTRGQQVTLRCSPKSGHDTVSWYQQALGQGPQFIFQYYEEEERQRGNFPDRFSGHQFPNYSSELNVNALLLGDSALYLCASSPPGAGYTFGSGTRLTVV.

This clone was seen more than once but under ten times. V and J are TRBV5-6 and TRBJ1-2; a possible D gene is TRBD1 (6 bases). This CDR3 contains 15 residues. Per germline, CDR1 SGHDT and CDR2 YYEEEE. V lost 2 bases, J lost 3 bases, and 14 bases lay in between. CDR3 in DNA: TGTGCCAGCAGCTTCCCGGGACAACCCGACTATGGCTACACCTTC. This translates into CASSFPGQPDYGYTF.

The chain is built from TRBV27 and TRBJ2-2, with D possibly TRBD2 on 5 matching bases. Trimming left V 3 bases short and J 4 bases short, with 6 bases between. The germline gives CDR1 MNHEY, CDR2 SMNVEV (reference sequence). The CDR3 contains 13 residues. CDR3 amino acids: CASSFSGTGELFF. CDR3 coding DNA: TGTGCCAGCAGTTTCAGCGGCACCGGGGAGCTGTTTTTT.

The chain carries TRBV10-2 and TRBJ2-7; 8 bases align to TRBD1. Trimming cost V 4 bases and J 6 bases; bases outside gene matches: 8. This CDR3 has 14 residues. Germline loops: CDR1 WSHSY, CDR2 SAAADI. The CDR3 coding sequence is TGCGCCAGCAGTGGTACAGGGGGTGGTTCCGAGCAGTACTTC. This codes for CASSGTGGGSEQYF.

This rearrangement joins TRBV29-1 to TRBJ1-3; a weak D match, TRBD1 (6 bases). The CDR3 consists of 15 residues. V was trimmed by 7 bases and J by 0 bases, leaving 16 bases between them. Germline V gene sequence: CDR1 SQVTM, CDR2 ANQGSEA. The CDR3 loop reads CSAGEGGHSGNTIYF. Here the CDR3 DNA reads TGCAGCGCAGGCGAGGGGGGGCACTCTGGAAACACCATATATTTT. The whole variable domain, remainder taken from reference TRBV29-1 and TRBJ1-3, is SAVISQKPSRDICQRGTSLTIQCQVDSQVTMMFWYRQQPGQSLTLIATANQGSEATYESGFVIDKFPISRPNLTFSTLTVSNMSPEDSSIYLCSAGEGGHSGNTIYFGEGSWLTVV.

A single count supports this clone. A read error may produce the germline difference seen at one junction end. J is TRBJ2-1 and V is TRBV5-1; TRBD1 aligns across 8 bases. This CDR3 is built from 16 residues. In germline, CDR1 is SGHRS, CDR2 YFSETQ. CDR3 residues: CASSFTPGTGYNRWVF. The DNA for the CDR3 is TGCGCCAGCAGCTTCACCCCAGGGACAGGCTACAACAGGTGGGTCTTC.

The rearrangement joins TRBV14 to TRBJ2-1, with D possibly matching TRBD2 (6 bases). Germline CDR1 reads SGHDN; CDR2 reads FVKESK. Trimming removed 0 bases at V and 9 bases at J, with 18 bases between. This CDR3 is built from 16 residues. The CDR3: CASSQEALARNPEQFF. The CDR3 DNA follows: TGTGCCAGCAGCCAAGAGGCGCTAGCGCGGAACCCTGAGCAGTTCTTC.

The J gene is TRBJ2-1, the V gene TRBV19, with 9 bases matching TRBD2. Trimming removed 3 bases from V and 8 bases from J; junction bases left unmatched: 5. CDR1 and CDR2 from the germline V gene are LNHDA and SQIVND (reference sequence). The CDR3 length is 14 residues. As DNA, the CDR3 is TGTGCCAGTAGTATCCTAGCGGGGAGGGATGAGCAGTTCTTC. It yields the protein CASSILAGRDEQFF.

The chain is built from TRBV24-1 and TRBJ2-2, with D possibly TRBD2 on 5 matching bases. The germline gives CDR1 KGHDR, CDR2 SFDVKD. V was shortened by 4 bases and J by 7 bases, with 18 bases between the two germline ends. The CDR3 sequence is 16 residues long. The CDR3 DNA is TGTGCCACCAGTGACCGCAACTTTGGACTCAACGGGGAGCTGTTTTTT. Amino acids: CATSDRNFGLNGELFF.

This rearrangement joins TRBV6-4 to TRBJ2-1, with 14 nucleotides matching TRBD2. V gave up 4 bases and J gave up 8 bases; unmatched junction bases: 4. Germline assignment: CDR1 MRHNA and CDR2 SNTAGT. This CDR3 is built from 15 residues. The CDR3 region is CASSAGTSGSDEQFF. CDR3 coding DNA: TGTGCCAGCAGTGCTGGGACTAGCGGGAGTGATGAGCAGTTCTTC.

CDR3 nucleotides: TGTGCCAGCAGTCCAGACTACTCCTACGAGCAGTACTTC. Residues: CASSPDYSYEQYF. The J gene is TRBJ2-7, the V gene TRBV6-2 or TRBV6-3; maybe TRBD2 (5 bases). V lost 5 bases to trimming and J lost 0 bases, with 8 bases between them. CDR1 is MNHEY, CDR2 SVGEGT, per germline. The CDR3 length is 13 residues.

This clone was recorded a few times. The V gene is TRBV6-1, the J gene TRBJ2-2, with TRBD2 matching over 9 bases. The CDR3 sequence is 15 residues long. The J segment lost 3 bases and the V segment lost 3 bases, leaving 2 bases of the junction unmatched. Per the germline V gene, CDR1 is MNHNS and CDR2 is SASEGT. The CDR3: CASSEGGRDTGELFF. The CDR3 DNA reads as TGTGCCAGCAGTGAGGGCGGGAGGGACACCGGGGAGCTGTTTTTT.

This chain links TRBV3-1 (or the pseudogene TRBV3-2) with TRBJ2-7, with TRBD1 matching over 10 bases. Germline V gives CDR1 LGHDT, CDR2 YNNKEL (reference sequence). V gave up 1 base and J gave up 5 bases; unmatched junction bases: 5. CDR3 length: 15 residues. The CDR3 region has the DNA TGTGCCAGCAGCCAAGGCGGGACAGGGGTTAACGAGCAGTACTTC. This translates into CASSQGGTGVNEQYF.

This chain links TRBV6-1 with TRBJ2-1; D is perhaps TRBD2 (5 bases). The V gene's germline CDR1 is MNHNS and CDR2 SASEGT. The CDR3 has 16 amino acids. Between the trimmed V and J ends, which lost 2 bases and 0 bases, there was a span of 11 bases. The CDR3 reads CASSERERSSYNEQFF. Written as DNA, the CDR3 is TGTGCCAGCAGTGAAAGGGAGCGGAGCTCCTACAATGAGCAGTTCTTC.

This chain joins TRBV11-3 and TRBJ1-1, with a weak D call TRBD1 (5 bases). The germline gives CDR1 SGHNT, CDR2 YENEEA. Trimming stripped 7 bases from V and 3 bases from J, with 12 bases between. The CDR3 spans 13 residues. The CDR3 DNA follows: TGTGCCAGCAAAATAGGAGGGGACACTGAAGCTTTCTTT. Its translation: CASKIGGDTEAFF.

This chain joins TRBV27 and TRBJ1-1; no definite D call. CDR1 and CDR2 from the germline V gene are MNHEY and SMNVEV (reference sequence). There are 13 residues in the CDR3. V lost 5 bases and J 2 bases, leaving 9 bases between the germline ends. In DNA, the CDR3 is TGTGCCAGCAGTCCTACAGCAAACACTGAAGCTTTCTTT. Its translation is CASSPTANTEAFF.

This sequence joins TRBV27 and TRBJ1-2, with D tentatively TRBD1 (5 bases). Germline V gene lookup returns CDR1 MNHEY and CDR2 SMNVEV (reference sequence). Trimming took off 6 bases at V and 4 bases at J, with 12 bases between the two ends. This CDR3 has 13 amino acids. CDR3 sequence: CASRRIGAYGYTF. In DNA, the CDR3 is TGTGCCAGCAGGAGAATAGGGGCCTATGGCTACACCTTC.

This chain joins TRBV9 and TRBJ1-2; D ambiguous. The CDR3 is made up of 14 amino acids. V dropped 2 bases and J dropped 4 bases, with 12 bases sitting between them. Germline assignment: CDR1 SGDLS and CDR2 YYNGEE. The chain's CDR3 is CASSVAGTAYGYTF. The CDR3 coding sequence is TGTGCCAGCAGCGTTGCGGGAACGGCCTATGGCTACACCTTC.

This chain connects TRBV3-1 (or the pseudogene TRBV3-2) to TRBJ1-3; D is perhaps TRBD1 (6 bases). CDR3 length: 15 amino acids. Trimming shortened V by 3 bases and J by 0 bases, and 9 bases separated the two germline ends. Germline assignment: CDR1 LGHDT and CDR2 YNNKEL (reference sequence). CDR3 DNA: TGTGCCAGCAGCCACAGGGGATCCTCTGGAAACACCATATATTTT. It yields the protein CASSHRGSSGNTIYF.